One and the same sample provided the 20 T cell receptor beta chains below, sequenced in a study of T-cell reconstitution after alpha-beta-depleted transplantation in children. As it was prepared, the TCRbeta library received unique molecular identifiers. TCRdb reprocessed the PCR reads via MiXCR and lists one record per CDR3 protein. This sample yields 540,000 or so distinct CDR3 sequences, of which more than 20% are seen a single time; roughly an eighth belongs to the top ten. The sample in question was PBMCs, mostly from graft donor cells, obtained 360 days after TCRalphabeta/CD19-depleted stem cell transplant. The origin of the receptors is a boy in the first two years of life who had a stem cell transplant for acute myeloid leukemia, so the T cells may come from the graft donor.

This clonotype was counted many times. J is TRBJ2-2 and V is TRBV29-1; TRBD1 aligns across 7 bases. The CDR3 runs 16 residues. Germline V gene lookup returns CDR1 SQVTM and CDR2 ANQGSEA. V shed 5 bases, J shed 2 bases, and the junction held 11 bases outside the gene matches. In DNA form, the CDR3 reads TGCAGCGTTTGGGGACAGCCCGGATTCAACACCGGGGAGCTGTTTTTT. This translates into CSVWGQPGFNTGELFF.

Ten or more counts support this clonotype. V usage is TRBV29-1 and J usage is TRBJ1-1; 9 positions agree with TRBD1. Germline V gives CDR1 SQVTM, CDR2 ANQGSEA. J lost 4 bases, V lost 6 bases, and 3 bases had no gene match. This CDR3 has 12 amino acids. CDR3 amino acids: CSVDRGGTEAFF. In DNA, the CDR3 is TGCAGCGTGGACAGGGGTGGCACTGAAGCTTTCTTT.

This clonotype was seen more than once but under ten times. The chain recombines TRBV7-9 with TRBJ1-3; the D is unclear. CDR3 length: 12 residues. Germline V gene data show CDR1 as SEHNR and CDR2 as FQNEAQ (reference sequence). Deletions cut 8 bases from V and 4 bases from J, with 9 bases between. In DNA, the CDR3 is TGTGCCAGCGACGAGGCGGGAAACACCATATATTTT. Encoded protein: CASDEAGNTIYF.

This clonotype appeared many times. This rearrangement joins TRBV10-3 to TRBJ2-7; 10 nucleotides agree with TRBD2. The CDR3 loop spans 14 amino acids. V gave up 7 bases and J gave up 3 bases; unmatched junction bases: 6. Per germline, CDR1 ENHRY and CDR2 SYGVKD. CDR3 sequence (DNA): TGTGCCATCACATCCGGACTAGCGGACTACGAGCAGTACTTC. This translates into CAITSGLADYEQYF.

The chain carries TRBV12-3 or TRBV12-4 and TRBJ2-5; D tentatively reads TRBD1 or TRBD2 (7 bases each). The CDR3 is 14 amino acids. Trimming stripped 8 bases from V and 5 bases from J, with 18 bases between. The CDR3 region is CASLGEGARETQYF. CDR3 DNA sequence: TGTGCCAGCCTGGGGGAGGGGGCAAGGGAGACCCAGTACTTC.

This clonotype appeared many times. The J gene is TRBJ2-7, the V gene TRBV6-2 or TRBV6-3; 9 nucleotides align to TRBD1. Trimming removed 7 bases from V and 6 bases from J; junction bases left unmatched: 10. CDR1 is MNHEY, CDR2 SVGEGT, per germline. The CDR3 length is 14 residues. The CDR3 sequence: CASISPGTGTEQYF. The CDR3 DNA reads as TGTGCCAGCATTAGTCCCGGGACAGGGACCGAGCAGTACTTC.

This clonotype showed up many times. The V call is TRBV6-1, the J call TRBJ1-2; 7 nucleotides line up with TRBD1. Germline lookup yields CDR1 MNHNS and CDR2 SASEGT. J gave up 4 bases and V 5 bases, and 4 bases lay outside the gene matches. This CDR3 has 13 amino acids. The CDR3 protein is CASSPRDSYGYTF. The CDR3 nucleotides are TGTGCCAGCAGTCCCCGGGACAGCTATGGCTACACCTTC.

This clonotype turned up a few times. The chain uses TRBV20-1 and TRBJ2-5, with D uncertain. The CDR3 is made up of 12 amino acids. Germline assignment: CDR1 DFQATT and CDR2 SNEGSKA (reference sequence). V dropped 8 bases and J dropped 4 bases, with 14 bases sitting between them. CDR3 loop: CSPFGQAETQYF. The CDR3 DNA reads TGCAGTCCCTTTGGCCAGGCAGAGACCCAGTACTTC.

This clonotype showed up many times. The chain couples TRBV6-5 to TRBJ2-5; 11 bases are shared with TRBD2. Trimming at V came to 5 bases and at J to 1 base, leaving 3 bases not matched to a gene. The CDR3 is 15 residues long. Germline loops: CDR1 MNHEY, CDR2 SVGAGI. The CDR3 loop is CASSTGTSGQETQYF. CDR3 in DNA: TGTGCCAGCAGTACTGGGACTAGCGGCCAAGAGACCCAGTACTTC.

This clonotype came up many times. This chain joins TRBV29-1 and TRBJ2-7; D might be TRBD1 (6 bases). Germline V gene data show CDR1 as SQVTM and CDR2 as ANQGSEA. Trimming cost V 6 bases and J 8 bases, with 14 bases left between them. This CDR3 is built from 11 residues. CDR3 coding DNA: TGCAGCGTCCTAATCGGGACACAGCAGTACTTC. Residues: CSVLIGTQQYF.

This clonotype was seen a few times. The CDR3 loop reads CSALGGNEKLFF. The CDR3 DNA is TGCAGTGCCCTAGGGGGGAATGAAAAACTGTTTTTT. The chain uses TRBV20-1 and TRBJ1-4; tentative D call: TRBD1 (6 bases). Trimming cost V 6 bases and J 5 bases, with 10 bases left between them. CDR3 size: 12 residues. CDR1 and CDR2 from the germline V gene are DFQATT and SNEGSKA (reference sequence).

V gene TRBV4-2 combines with J gene TRBJ2-5, with D maybe TRBD2 (5 bases). The CDR3 is 14 residues long. CDR1 is LGHNA and CDR2 is YNFKEQ in the germline V gene. The germline V and J ends were trimmed by 4 bases and 0 bases, with 9 bases remaining between them. CDR3 sequence: CASSPAGDQETQYF. The CDR3 nucleotides read TGTGCCAGCAGCCCCGCCGGGGACCAAGAGACCCAGTACTTC.

This clonotype was observed a few times. The gene calls are TRBV20-1 and TRBJ2-2; 7 positions match TRBD1. Per the germline V gene, CDR1 is DFQATT and CDR2 is SNEGSKA (reference sequence). This CDR3 has 17 residues. With V trimmed by 0 bases and J by 0 bases, 7 bases remained unmatched. The CDR3: CSARDLQGVANTGELFF. The CDR3 nucleotides are TGCAGTGCTAGAGATCTTCAGGGGGTAGCGAACACCGGGGAGCTGTTTTTT.

The J gene is TRBJ1-2, the V gene TRBV20-1; TRBD1 is a possible D gene (5 bases). CDR3 length equals 11 residues. Germline-derived CDR1 and CDR2 are DFQATT and SNEGSKA (reference sequence). Here the CDR3 reads CGGTSNYGYTF. The CDR3 DNA reads TGCGGCGGGACCTCTAACTATGGCTACACCTTC.

The chain links TRBV20-1 to TRBJ1-2; 10 bases match TRBD1. V shed 4 bases and J 1 base; nucleotides not matched to a gene: 9. This CDR3 spans 16 amino acids. CDR1 DFQATT and CDR2 SNEGSKA come from the germline V gene (reference sequence). CDR3 sequence reads: CSAIRGTGVFNYGYTF. The CDR3 DNA reads as TGCAGTGCTATCCGAGGGACAGGGGTTTTTAACTATGGCTACACCTTC.

This clonotype was counted ten times or more. The genes are TRBV28 and TRBJ2-5; 9 nucleotides agree with TRBD2. Trimming took 3 bases from V and 2 from J; bases not matched to a gene: 10. The CDR3 is made up of 17 amino acids. Per the germline V gene, CDR1 is MDHEN and CDR2 is SYDVKM. The CDR3 region is CASSFYRRGGVQETQYF. The CDR3 coding sequence is TGTGCCAGCAGTTTCTACCGACGCGGGGGGGTACAAGAGACCCAGTACTTC.

V and J are TRBV27 and TRBJ2-3, with TRBD2 as a possible D gene (6 bases). Germline CDR1 MNHEY, CDR2 SMNVEV (reference sequence). This CDR3 is 15 amino acids long. V was trimmed by 6 bases and J by 3 bases, leaving 16 bases between them. Here the CDR3 DNA reads TGTGCCAGCAGGTCGGGTCGGGGGTCTACAGATACGCAGTATTTT. The encoded protein is CASRSGRGSTDTQYF.

The sample holds a few counts of this clonotype. CDR3 coding DNA: TGTGCCAGCAGTACCCGGGGAAAGGCGGCAGATACGCAGTATTTT. Residues: CASSTRGKAADTQYF. V gene TRBV12-3 or TRBV12-4 combines with J gene TRBJ2-3; a weak D match, TRBD2 (5 bases). The CDR3 consists of 15 residues. V was pared by 5 bases and J by 4 bases, with 16 bases between.

The table lists this clonotype with many counts. This chain connects TRBV29-1 to TRBJ2-1, with D uncertain. The germline V and J ends were trimmed by 1 base and 6 bases, with 1 base remaining between them. The CDR3 covers 10 residues. Germline CDR1 SQVTM, CDR2 ANQGSEA. CDR3 sequence: CSVEVNEQFF. CDR3 DNA: TGCAGCGTTGAAGTCAATGAGCAGTTCTTC.

This clonotype was seen a few times. The chain links TRBV19 to TRBJ2-2; 8 nucleotides agree with TRBD1. This CDR3 has 16 amino acids. Trimming at V came to 2 bases and at J to 7 bases, leaving 9 bases not matched to a gene. Germline-derived CDR1 and CDR2 are LNHDA and SQIVND (reference sequence). The DNA of the CDR3 is TGTGCCAGTAGTATAAGTGGCAGGGGGCAACGCGGGGAGCTGTTTTTT. Protein product: CASSISGRGQRGELFF.